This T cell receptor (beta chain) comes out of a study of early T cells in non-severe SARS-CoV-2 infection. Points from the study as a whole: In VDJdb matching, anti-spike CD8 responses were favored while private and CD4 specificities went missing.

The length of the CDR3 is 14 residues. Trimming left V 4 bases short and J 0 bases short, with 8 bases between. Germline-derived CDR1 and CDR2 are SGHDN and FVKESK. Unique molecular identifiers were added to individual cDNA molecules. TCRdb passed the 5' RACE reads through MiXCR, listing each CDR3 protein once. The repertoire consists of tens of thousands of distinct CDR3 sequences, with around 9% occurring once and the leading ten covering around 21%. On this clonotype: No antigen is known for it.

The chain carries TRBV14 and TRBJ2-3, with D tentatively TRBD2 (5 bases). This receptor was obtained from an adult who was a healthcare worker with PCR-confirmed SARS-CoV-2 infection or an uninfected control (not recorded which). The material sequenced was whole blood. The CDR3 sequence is CASSRGVSTDTQYF. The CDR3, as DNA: TGTGCCAGCAGCCGGGGAGTGAGCACAGATACGCAGTATTTT.